The T cell receptor beta chain under discussion was sequenced for a study of T cell repertoires in cytomegalovirus infection. Study in general: CMV infection together with matching HLA type was indicated by public TCR beta signatures.

This CDR3 has 16 amino acids. Germline-derived CDR1 and CDR2 are SGHTA and FQGTGA. Between the trimmed V and J ends, which lost 5 bases and 0 bases, there was a span of 16 bases. Comments on this clonotype: The antigen is unknown. This clone may be a read error of a much larger clone one base away.

General observations from the study: Individuals carrying CMV plus the relevant HLA were identified by cumulative frequency of public TCR beta families. CMV-specific TCR beta clonotypes restricted by HLA-C dominated the ex vivo response.

TCRdb ran MiXCR on the reads and lists one entry per CDR3 protein. The sample gives nearly 650,000 distinct CDR3 sequences, more than 20% of which show up once; less than 9.5% is in the top ten. The TCR sequence derives from a human donor in good health (CMV status not recorded). Some clones in this sample may be carry-over from other donors' samples. The rearrangement links TRBV7-3 to TRBJ1-1, with no clear D. The specimen was CD8+ T cells from PBMCs. In DNA, the CDR3 is TGTGCCAGCAGCCCCGAGCTGTTTCGGATGAACACTGAAGCTTTCTTT. Translated: CASSPELFRMNTEAFF.